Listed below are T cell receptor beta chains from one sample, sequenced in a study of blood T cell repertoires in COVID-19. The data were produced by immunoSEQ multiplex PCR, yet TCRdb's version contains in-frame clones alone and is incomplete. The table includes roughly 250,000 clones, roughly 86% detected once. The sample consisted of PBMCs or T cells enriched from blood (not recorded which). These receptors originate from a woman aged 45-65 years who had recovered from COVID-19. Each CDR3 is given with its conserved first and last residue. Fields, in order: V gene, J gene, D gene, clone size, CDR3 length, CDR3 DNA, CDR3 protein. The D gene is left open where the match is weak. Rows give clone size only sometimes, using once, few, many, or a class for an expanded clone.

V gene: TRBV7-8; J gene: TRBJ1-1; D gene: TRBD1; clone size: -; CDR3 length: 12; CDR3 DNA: TGTGCCAGCAGCCGGGACAGGAGCGAAGCTTTCTTT; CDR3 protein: CASSRDRSEAFF
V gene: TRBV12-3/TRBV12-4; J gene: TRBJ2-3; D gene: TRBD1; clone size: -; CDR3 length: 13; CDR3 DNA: TGTGCCAGCAGAGGACAGGGGGCAGATACGCAGTATTTT; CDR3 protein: CASRGQGADTQYF
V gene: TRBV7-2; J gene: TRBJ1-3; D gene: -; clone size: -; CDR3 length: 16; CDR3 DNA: TGTGCCAGCAGCTTAGGTCCCGGGGGCTCTGGAAACACCATATATTTT; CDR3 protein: CASSLGPGGSGNTIYF
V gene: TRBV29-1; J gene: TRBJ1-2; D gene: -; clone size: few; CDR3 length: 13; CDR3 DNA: TGCAGCGTCACACAGACAGGAAGTCCTGGCTACACCTTC; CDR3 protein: CSVTQTGSPGYTF
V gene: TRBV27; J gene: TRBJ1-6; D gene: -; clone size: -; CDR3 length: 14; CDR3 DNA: TGTGCCAGCAGTCCTCGACGGGATGGTTCACCCCTCCACTTT; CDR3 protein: CASSPRRDGSPLHF
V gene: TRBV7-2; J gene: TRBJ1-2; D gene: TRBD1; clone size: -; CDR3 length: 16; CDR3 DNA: TGTGCCAGCAGCCCCCGACCGGGACAGGGTGGTGGCGGCTACACCTTC; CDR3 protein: CASSPRPGQGGGGYTF
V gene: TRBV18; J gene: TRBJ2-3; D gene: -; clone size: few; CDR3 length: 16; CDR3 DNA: TGTGCCAGCTCACCAAGTCCGGGCGGGAAAGCAGATACGCAGTATTTT; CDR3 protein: CASSPSPGGKADTQYF
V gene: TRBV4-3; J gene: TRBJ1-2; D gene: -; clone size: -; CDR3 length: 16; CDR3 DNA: TGCGCCAGCAGCCAAGGGTGGGGGGGTGGAGACTATGGCTACACCTTC; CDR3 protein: CASSQGWGGGDYGYTF
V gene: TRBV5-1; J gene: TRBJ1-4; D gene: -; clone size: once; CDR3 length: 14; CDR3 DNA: TGCGCCAGCAGCTTGGGACAAATTAATGAAAAACTGTTTTTT; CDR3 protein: CASSLGQINEKLFF
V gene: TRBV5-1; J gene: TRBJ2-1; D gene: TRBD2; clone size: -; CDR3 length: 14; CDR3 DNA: TGCGCCAGCAGCTTAACTAGCGGGAGTAATGAGCAGTTCTTC; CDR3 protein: CASSLTSGSNEQFF
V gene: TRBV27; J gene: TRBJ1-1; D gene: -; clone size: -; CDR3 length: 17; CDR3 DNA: TGTGCCAGCACTCTTGAGGCAGCCCTCGACTCAAACACTGAAGCTTTCTTT; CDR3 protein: CASTLEAALDSNTEAFF
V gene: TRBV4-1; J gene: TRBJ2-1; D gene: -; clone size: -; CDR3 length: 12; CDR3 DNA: TGCGCCAGCAGCCAGACAGGAGGTGAGCAGTTCTTC; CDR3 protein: CASSQTGGEQFF
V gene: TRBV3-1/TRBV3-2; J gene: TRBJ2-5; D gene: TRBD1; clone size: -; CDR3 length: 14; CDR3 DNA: TGTGCCAGCAGCCGCGGACAGGCAAGAGAGACCCAGTACTTC; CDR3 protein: CASSRGQARETQYF
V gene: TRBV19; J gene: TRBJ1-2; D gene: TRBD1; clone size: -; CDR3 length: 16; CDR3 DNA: TGTGCCAGTAGTATTAGGGGAACAGGGGGCGACTATGGCTACACCTTC; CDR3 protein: CASSIRGTGGDYGYTF
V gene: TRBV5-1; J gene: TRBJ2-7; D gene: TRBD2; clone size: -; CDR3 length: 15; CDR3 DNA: TGCGCCAGCAGCGTGAGAAGCGGGAGTGCCTACGAGCAGTACTTC; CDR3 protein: CASSVRSGSAYEQYF
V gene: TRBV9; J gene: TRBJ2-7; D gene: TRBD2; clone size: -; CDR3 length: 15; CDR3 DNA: TGTGCCAGCAGCGTAGGAGAGCGGGAGATCTACGAGCAGTACTTC; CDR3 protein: CASSVGEREIYEQYF
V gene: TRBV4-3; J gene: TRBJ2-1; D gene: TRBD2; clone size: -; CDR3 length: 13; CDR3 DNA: TGCGCCAGCAGCCAAGATAAAGCGGGGGAGCAGTTCTTC; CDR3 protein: CASSQDKAGEQFF
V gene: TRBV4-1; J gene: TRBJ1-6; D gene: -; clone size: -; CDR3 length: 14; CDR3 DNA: TGCGCCAGCAGGGCCGGGACTCTGGATTCACCCCTCCACTTT; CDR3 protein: CASRAGTLDSPLHF
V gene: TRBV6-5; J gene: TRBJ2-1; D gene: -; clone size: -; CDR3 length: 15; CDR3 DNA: TGTGCCAGCACTCTACTAGTAGGTGGGAATAATGAGCAGTTCTTC; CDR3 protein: CASTLLVGGNNEQFF
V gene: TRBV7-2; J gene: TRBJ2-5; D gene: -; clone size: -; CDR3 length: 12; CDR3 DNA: TGTGCCAGCAGCCCTTTCCAAGAGACCCAGTACTTC; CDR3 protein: CASSPFQETQYF
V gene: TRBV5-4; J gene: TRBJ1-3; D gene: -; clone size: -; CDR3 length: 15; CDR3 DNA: TGTGCCAGCAGCTTGGACAGGAACTCTGGAAACACCATATATTTT; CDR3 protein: CASSLDRNSGNTIYF
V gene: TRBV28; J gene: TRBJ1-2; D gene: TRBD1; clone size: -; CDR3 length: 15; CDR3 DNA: TGTGCCAGCCTGATTCCGGGACAGGGGAACTATGGCTACACCTTC; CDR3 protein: CASLIPGQGNYGYTF
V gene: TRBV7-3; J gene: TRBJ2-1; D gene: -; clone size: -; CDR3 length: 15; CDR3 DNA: TGTGCCAGCAGCTTAAGCGGGACCAATCCAAATGAGCAGTTCTTC; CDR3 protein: CASSLSGTNPNEQFF
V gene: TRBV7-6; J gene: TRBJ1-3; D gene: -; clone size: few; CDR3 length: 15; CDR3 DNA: TGTGCCAGCAGCTCCAGGGACACTACTGGAAACACCATATATTTT; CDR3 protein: CASSSRDTTGNTIYF
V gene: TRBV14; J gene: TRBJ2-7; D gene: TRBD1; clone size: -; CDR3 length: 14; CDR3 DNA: TGTGCCAGCAGCCAACAGGGGGCCCTCTACGAGCAGTACTTC; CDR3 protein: CASSQQGALYEQYF
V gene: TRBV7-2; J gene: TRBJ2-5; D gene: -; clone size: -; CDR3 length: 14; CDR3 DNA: TGTGCCAGCAGCCAAGAGCGGATCCAAGAGACCCAGTACTTC; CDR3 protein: CASSQERIQETQYF
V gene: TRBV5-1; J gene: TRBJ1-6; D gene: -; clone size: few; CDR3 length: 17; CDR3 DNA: TGCGCCAGCAGCTTGGTTTTCCTGGGGCAGGGTAATTCACCCCTCCACTTT; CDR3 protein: CASSLVFLGQGNSPLHF
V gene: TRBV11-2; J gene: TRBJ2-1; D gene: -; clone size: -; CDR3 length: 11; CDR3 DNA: TGTGCCAGCAGCTTAGTCTATGAGCAGTTCTTC; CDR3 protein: CASSLVYEQFF
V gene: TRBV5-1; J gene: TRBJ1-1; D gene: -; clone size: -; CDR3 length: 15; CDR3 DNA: TGCGCCAGCAGCTTGGGCGAGGGTCAGAACACTGAAGCTTTCTTT; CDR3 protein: CASSLGEGQNTEAFF
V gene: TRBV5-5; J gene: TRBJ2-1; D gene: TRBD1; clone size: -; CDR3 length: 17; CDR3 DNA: TGTGCCAGCAGCAACACCGGGACAGGGGGAGAATACAATGAGCAGTTCTTC; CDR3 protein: CASSNTGTGGEYNEQFF
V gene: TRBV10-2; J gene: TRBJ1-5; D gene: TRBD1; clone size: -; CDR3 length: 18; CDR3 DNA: TGCGCCAGCAGTGACCTGGGTAGGGGGCTTTTTGGCAATCAGCCCCAGCATTTT; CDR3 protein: CASSDLGRGLFGNQPQHF
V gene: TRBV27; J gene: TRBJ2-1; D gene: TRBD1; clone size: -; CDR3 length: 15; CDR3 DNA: TGTGCCAGCAGTTTTTACGGGACAGGATACAATGAGCAGTTCTTC; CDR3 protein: CASSFYGTGYNEQFF
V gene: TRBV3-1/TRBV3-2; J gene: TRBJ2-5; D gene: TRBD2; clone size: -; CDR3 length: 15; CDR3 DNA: TGTGCCAGCAGCCAGGAGCGGGGGGCCCAAGAGACCCAGTACTTC; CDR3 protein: CASSQERGAQETQYF
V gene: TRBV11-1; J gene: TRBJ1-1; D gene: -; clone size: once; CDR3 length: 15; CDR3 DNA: TGTGCCAGCAGCCCCCTATCTCCCCTGAACACTGAAGCTTTCTTT; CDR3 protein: CASSPLSPLNTEAFF
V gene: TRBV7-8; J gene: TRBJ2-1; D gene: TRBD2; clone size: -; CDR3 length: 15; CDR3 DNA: TGTGCCAGCACCCTCCGACTAGCGGGCGCCAATGAGCAGTTCTTC; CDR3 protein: CASTLRLAGANEQFF
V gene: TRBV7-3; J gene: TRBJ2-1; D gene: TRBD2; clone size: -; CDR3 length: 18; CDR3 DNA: TGTGCCAGCAGCTTAGGGGGACTAGCGGGACTATCCTACAATGAGCAGTTCTTC; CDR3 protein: CASSLGGLAGLSYNEQFF
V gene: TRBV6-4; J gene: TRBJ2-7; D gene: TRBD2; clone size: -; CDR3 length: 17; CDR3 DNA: TGTGCCAGCATCCCGGGACTAGCGGGAGAGTCGAAGTACGAGCAGTACTTC; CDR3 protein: CASIPGLAGESKYEQYF
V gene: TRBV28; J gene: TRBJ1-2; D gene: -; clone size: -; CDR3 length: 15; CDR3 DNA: TGTGCCAGCAGTTTAGGGGGGGGCTTTAACTATGGCTACACCTTC; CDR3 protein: CASSLGGGFNYGYTF
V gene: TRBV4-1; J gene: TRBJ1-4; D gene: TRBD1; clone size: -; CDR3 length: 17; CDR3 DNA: TGCGCCAGCAGCCAAGATCGGGGACAGCAGCTTAATGAAAAACTGTTTTTT; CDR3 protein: CASSQDRGQQLNEKLFF
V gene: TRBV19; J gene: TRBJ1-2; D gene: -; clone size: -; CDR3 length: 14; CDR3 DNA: TGTGCCAGTAGTCCGACAGGAGCAAACTATGGCTACACCTTC; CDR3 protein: CASSPTGANYGYTF
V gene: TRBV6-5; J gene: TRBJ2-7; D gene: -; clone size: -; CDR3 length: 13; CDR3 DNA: TGTGCCAGCAGTTTGGTCAGGGACTACGAGCAGTACTTC; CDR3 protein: CASSLVRDYEQYF
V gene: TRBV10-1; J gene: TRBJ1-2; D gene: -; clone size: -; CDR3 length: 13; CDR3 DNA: TGCGCCAGCAGTCGGGACACTGACTATGGCTACACCTTC; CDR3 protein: CASSRDTDYGYTF
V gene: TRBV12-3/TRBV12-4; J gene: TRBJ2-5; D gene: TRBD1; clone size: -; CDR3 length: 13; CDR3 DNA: TGTGCCAGCAGCCCGACAGGGATGGAGACCCAGTACTTC; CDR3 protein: CASSPTGMETQYF
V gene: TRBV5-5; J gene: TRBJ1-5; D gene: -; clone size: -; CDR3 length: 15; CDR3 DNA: TGTGCCAGCAGCCGAAAGGGGACACCTAATCAGCCCCAGCATTTT; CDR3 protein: CASSRKGTPNQPQHF
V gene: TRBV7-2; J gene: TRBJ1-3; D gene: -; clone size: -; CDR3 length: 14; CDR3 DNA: TGTGCCAGCACCGTGGACTACTCTGGAAACACCATATATTTT; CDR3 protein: CASTVDYSGNTIYF
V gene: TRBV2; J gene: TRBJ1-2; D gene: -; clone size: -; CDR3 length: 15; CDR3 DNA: TGTGCCAGCAGTCTTACCAGGGGAGCTAACTATGGCTACACCTTC; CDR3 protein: CASSLTRGANYGYTF
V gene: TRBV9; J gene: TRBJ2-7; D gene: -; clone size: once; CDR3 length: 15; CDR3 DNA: TGTGCCAGCAGCCCCCTCCCCGGGACTTTCTACGAGCAGTACTTC; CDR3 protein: CASSPLPGTFYEQYF
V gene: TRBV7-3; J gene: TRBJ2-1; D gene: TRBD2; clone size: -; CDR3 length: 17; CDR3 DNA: TGTGCCAGCAGCTTATCGGCCGGACTAGCGGGAGGGAATGAGCAGTTCTTC; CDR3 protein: CASSLSAGLAGGNEQFF
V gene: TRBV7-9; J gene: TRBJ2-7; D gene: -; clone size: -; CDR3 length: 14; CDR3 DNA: TGTGCCAGCAGCTCCCGGGATTTTTCCTACGAGCAGTACTTC; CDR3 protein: CASSSRDFSYEQYF
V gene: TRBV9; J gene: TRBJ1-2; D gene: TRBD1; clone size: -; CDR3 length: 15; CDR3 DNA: TGTGCCAGCAGCGCGACAGGGTGGCTTTCCGATGGCTACACCTTC; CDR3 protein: CASSATGWLSDGYTF
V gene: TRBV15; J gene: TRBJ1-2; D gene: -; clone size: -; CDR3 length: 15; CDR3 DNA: TGTGCCACCAGCACAAAAAACAGGGAACACTCTGGCTACACCTTC; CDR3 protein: CATSTKNREHSGYTF
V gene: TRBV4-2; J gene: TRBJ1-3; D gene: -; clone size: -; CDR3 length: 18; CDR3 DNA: TGTGCCAGCAGCCAGCTAATCCGCCGGGACACCTCTGGAAACACCATATATTTT; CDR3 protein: CASSQLIRRDTSGNTIYF
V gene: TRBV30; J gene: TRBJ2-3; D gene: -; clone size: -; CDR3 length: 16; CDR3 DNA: TGTGCCTGGAGTGCCCTCCGGCTAGCCGACACAGATACGCAGTATTTT; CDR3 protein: CAWSALRLADTDTQYF
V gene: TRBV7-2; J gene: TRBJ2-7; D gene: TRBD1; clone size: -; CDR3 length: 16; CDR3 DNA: TGTGCCAGCAGCTCTTCAGACAGGGGAGTCTTGTACGAGCAGTACTTC; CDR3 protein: CASSSSDRGVLYEQYF
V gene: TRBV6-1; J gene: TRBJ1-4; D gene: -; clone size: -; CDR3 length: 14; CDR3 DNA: TGTGCCAGCAGTGAACTTGCAACTAATGAAAAACTGTTTTTT; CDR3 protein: CASSELATNEKLFF
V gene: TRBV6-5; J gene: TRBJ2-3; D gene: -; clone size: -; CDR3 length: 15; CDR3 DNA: TGTGCCAGCAGTTACTCAGGACAGAGCACAGATACGCAGTATTTT; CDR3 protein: CASSYSGQSTDTQYF
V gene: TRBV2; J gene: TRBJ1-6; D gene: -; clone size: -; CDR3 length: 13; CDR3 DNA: TGTGCCAGCAGTGACGAGGTGAATTCACCCCTCCACTTT; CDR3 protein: CASSDEVNSPLHF